The text below deals with one TCR beta chain. Its antigen is not yet known. A junction boundary mismatches the germline segment, possibly from a read error. These data are taken from a study of regulatory T cells in long-lasting Graves disease (dated by TCRdb to the early 2020s). With respect to the entire study: Newly diagnosed Graves' disease patients had taken antithyroid drugs for less than 3 months. Persistent Graves' disease patients were compared with newly diagnosed Graves' disease patients by peripheral blood TCR sequencing and RNA sequencing. The study took place in China and was registered as a clinical trial. A total of 35 or so samples were covered by TCR sequencing, comprising approximately 13 persistent and 20 newly diagnosed Graves' disease patients. The paper's findings and limits, for the study overall: As a limitation, the authors acknowledged that the small sample size may reduce accuracy. Compared with newly diagnosed patients, patients with persistent Graves' disease had lower TCR Shannon entropy and fewer highly expanded clones, which suggests clonal expansion. More public clonotypes were shared among persistent patients (over 2,500) than among newly diagnosed patients (just under 1,000). Only the TCR beta chain was sequenced and analyzed. Preferential use of TRBV28, TRBJ1-2 and TRBJ2-5 was observed in persistent disease, whereas TRBV20-1 and TRBJ2-1 were favored in newly diagnosed disease. The study examined only peripheral blood because the primary lesion, thyroid tissue, could not be accessed.

The time point tag for this specimen amounts to: newly diagnosed GD, antithyroid drugs for less than 3 months. RNA was extracted from PBMCs in TRIzol for both TCR sequencing and RNA sequencing. The diagnosis of Graves' disease followed American Thyroid Association guidelines. The patients came from an endocrinology department in Xi'an, China. Each patient gave 8.5 to 9.5 milliliters of peripheral blood, collected in an EDTA anticoagulant tube. Ficoll Paque Plus density gradient separation was used to isolate PBMCs, and no further T cell sorting was performed. An Agilent 2100 Bioanalyzer and agarose gel were used to assess RNA quality, and a NanoDrop 2000 was used to measure RNA concentration. CDR1 and CDR2, per the germline V gene (reference sequence), are SEHNR and FQNEAQ. The CDR3 has 11 amino acids, counting the end cysteine and phenylalanine. The retained sequence is limited to the CDR3, 33 bases, with the frame set at the first base.

The library came from multiplex PCR. Sequencing relied on an Illumina HiSeq 4000. To build TCR beta libraries, CDR3 regions were amplified by Arm-PCR using iRepertoire HTBI primers. PCR products were gel purified before sequencing. Concerning the study's data processing: Gene usage analysis of CDR3 amino acid clonotypes used the approximately 62 TRBV and 12 to 15 TRBJ segments found across samples. COPE and FqMerger were used to merge the filtered high-quality paired reads into contigs. Contigs were aligned with BLAST to IMGT TRBV, TRBD and TRBJ reference genes, and CDR3 was defined per IMGT. Any clonotype with a frequency above 0.1% was counted as a highly expanded clone. Shannon entropy was used to measure repertoire diversity, and the Gini coefficient was used to measure V-J evenness. A clonotype found in more than one individual was treated as public. TCRdb passed the public sequencing reads through fastp at Q25 and MiXCR, retaining productive beta sequences. CDR3 protein sequences are deduplicated, and each keeps its most common genes and DNA. The V and J calls reflect TCRdb's pipeline rather than the authors' work. The sample table holds 550,000 or so distinct CDR3 sequences, of which approximately 12% were seen once. Approximately 9.6% of the sample lies in the top ten.

This same sample was also taken into another study, of T cells in Graves' hyperthyroidism and ophthalmopathy. From that second study: Graves' hyperthyroidism was defined as stable when no progression to ophthalmopathy occurred over 18 months of follow-up. Hyperthyroidism patients were newly diagnosed, with disease duration under 2 months, and aged 18 to 65 years. Any patient with an uncontrolled infection, another autoimmune disease, pregnancy or lactation was excluded. Diagnoses were based on clinical symptoms, serum thyroxine and TRAb, thyroid ultrasound and orbital computed tomography. The TCR CDR3 was subjected to a first round of RT-PCR using the HTBI primer set and the Qiagen OneStep RT-PCR kit. Most expanded thyroid clonotypes (frequency above 0.001) were also detected in blood, a finding suggesting that blood repertoires may reflect thyroid immune responses. Ophthalmopathy was separated from stable hyperthyroidism by a 13 V-J signature model, with around 90% sensitivity and just over 81% specificity obtained in cross-validation and 80%/75% obtained in testing. During validation, the model predicted progression to ophthalmopathy a median of around 6 months ahead of onset, with approximately 70% sensitivity and 72% to 80% specificity. TCR V-J signatures able to tell the groups apart were searched for in a discovery cohort of 90 to 100 patients, of whom fewer than 45 had Graves' ophthalmopathy and 55 to 60 had stable Graves' hyperthyroidism. Whether ophthalmopathy could be predicted prospectively was tested in an independent validation cohort made up of 18 to 20 hyperthyroidism patients plus 17 patients who later progressed to ophthalmopathy. For training and testing, the 100 or so patients in the discovery cohort were randomly divided in a 7:3 ratio. The study also compared thyroid tissue and blood T-cell repertoires from roughly six Graves' hyperthyroidism patients. After sampling, hyperthyroidism patients received methimazole starting at 30 mg daily, and ophthalmopathy patients received high-dose intravenous methylprednisolone. The libraries were constructed in a second round of multiplex PCR and then size-selected and purified. Sequencing of the libraries was done on an Illumina HiSeq2000 using paired-end 100 bp reads. SOAPnuke was used to process the raw data, throwing out any read that contained adapters or uncalled bases, had a mean Phred below 15, or lacked an exact constant-primer or identifier match. High-quality paired reads were merged with COPE v1.2.5, and unique nucleotide sequences were defined as clonotypes. MiTCR v1.1 was used to align the clonotypes against IMGT TRBV, TRBD and TRBJ reference segments. The analysis included only V-J combinations with a frequency above 0.0001, which together covered 99% to 99.2% of the repertoires. The TCS score was defined as F50 (clonal expansion) divided by E x V (chaos), with BLOSUM62-based TCRdist calculated between CDR3 peptides within each V-J. Welch's t-statistics and random forest reduced approximately 520 V-J features to some 14, which were used in a naive Bayes classifier (R e1071). Sample size was not statistically predetermined, and blinding of investigators to group allocation was not performed. The paper describes TCR Vbeta CDR3 sequencing of 135 peripheral blood samples, made up of 43 ophthalmopathy patients, roughly 72 hyperthyroidism patients and 17 progressor patients.

The sequence derives from a woman in her 30s with Graves disease. Donor details come from another sample of the same person, matched by shared clones. The source was peripheral blood mononuclear cells (PBMCs), collected at new diagnosis, from a patient treated with antithyroid drugs. The chain joins TRBV7-9 to TRBJ1-1, with no D gene named confidently. The DNA sequence reads TGTGCCAGCAGCCTCCAGCGTATAGCTCTCTTT. It encodes CASSLQRIALF.